These T cell receptor beta chains were read from a single sample in a study of shared clonotypes between healthy human individuals. The assay was immunoSEQ multiplex PCR, and TCRdb's table has in-frame clones only and misses some. The table shows over a million clones, with roughly 97% occurring only once. Sequencing used naive CD4+ T cells sorted from blood. The receptors shown here come from a man aged 25 to 40 in good health. CDR3s include the opening cysteine and the closing phenylalanine or tryptophan. Fields, in order: D gene, V gene, J gene, clone size, CDR3 protein, CDR3 DNA. D genes are given only for firm matches. Some rows have no size entry. The others give once, few or many, or a class for an expanded clone.

TRBD2	TRBV14	TRBJ2-7	NA	CASSQGYPGTSGSTYEQYF	TGTGCCAGCAGCCAAGGGTACCCAGGGACTAGCGGGAGCACCTACGAGCAGTACTTC
TRBD2	TRBV9	TRBJ2-2	once	CASSISSGSYTGELFF	TGTGCCAGCAGCATTAGTAGCGGGAGTTACACCGGGGAGCTGTTTTTT
TRBD2	TRBV30	TRBJ2-3	NA	CAWSESLGTSGSVGTDTQYF	TGTGCCTGGAGTGAATCCCTGGGGACTAGCGGGAGTGTGGGCACAGATACGCAGTATTTT
NA	TRBV20-1	TRBJ1-4	NA	CSAGKNEKLFF	TGCAGTGCTGGAAAAAATGAAAAACTGTTTTTT
NA	TRBV2	TRBJ1-3	NA	CASTGSVGNTIYF	TGTGCCAGCACGGGCAGCGTTGGAAACACCATATATTTT
NA	TRBV6-1	TRBJ1-5	NA	CASRERIYSNQPQHF	TGTGCCAGCAGGGAAAGAATATATAGCAATCAGCCCCAGCATTTT
NA	TRBV2	TRBJ2-2	NA	CASSRLENGGELFF	TGTGCCAGCAGTAGACTAGAAAATGGCGGGGAGCTGTTTTTT
NA	TRBV5-1	TRBJ2-7	NA	CASSSGDRVIVHEQYF	TGCGCCAGCAGTTCGGGGGACAGAGTTATAGTCCACGAGCAGTACTTC
TRBD2	TRBV9	TRBJ2-7	NA	CASSPGAGGSAYEQYF	TGTGCCAGCAGCCCAGGTGCGGGAGGGTCGGCCTACGAGCAGTACTTC
NA	TRBV19	TRBJ1-3	NA	CASSDSYPSGNTIYF	TGTGCCAGTAGCGACAGTTACCCCTCTGGAAACACCATATATTTT
TRBD1	TRBV9	TRBJ2-6	NA	CASTTWGGQGSGANVLTF	TGTGCCAGCACCACCTGGGGGGGACAGGGCTCTGGGGCCAACGTCCTGACTTTC
NA	TRBV4-1	TRBJ1-2	NA	CASSLKNGLHRNYGYTF	TGCGCCAGCAGCCTCAAGAACGGCTTACACCGCAACTATGGCTACACCTTC
NA	TRBV2	TRBJ2-7	NA	CASSEGPVREQYF	TGTGCCAGCAGTGAGGGACCCGTCCGCGAGCAGTACTTC
TRBD2	TRBV2	TRBJ2-5	NA	CASRGTNMGTQYF	TGTGCCAGCAGGGGGACTAACATGGGGACCCAGTACTTC
NA	TRBV14	TRBJ1-3	NA	CASSPRPGNTIYF	TGTGCCAGCAGCCCCCGCCCGGGAAACACCATATATTTT
TRBD1	TRBV28	TRBJ2-1	NA	CASTTSGTGGYNEQFF	TGTGCCAGCACCACTTCCGGGACAGGGGGGTACAATGAGCAGTTCTTC
TRBD2	TRBV6-6	TRBJ2-1	NA	CASSHRLAGANEQFF	TGTGCCAGCAGTCACCGGCTAGCGGGAGCCAATGAGCAGTTCTTC
TRBD1	TRBV5-6	TRBJ1-1	NA	CASSLGWGQGSTEAFF	TGTGCCAGCAGCTTGGGCTGGGGACAGGGGAGCACTGAAGCTTTCTTT
NA	TRBV7-8	TRBJ2-2	few	CASSLNRNTGELFF	TGTGCCAGCAGCTTGAACAGAAACACCGGGGAGCTGTTTTTT
NA	TRBV6-5	TRBJ1-1	NA	CASSYSTGLGTEAFF	TGTGCCAGCAGTTACTCAACGGGCTTGGGCACTGAAGCTTTCTTT